One and the same sample provided the 5 T cell receptor beta chains below, sequenced in a study of cytotoxic CD8 clonotypes in ibrutinib-treated CLL. Profiled with immunoSEQ multiplex PCR; TCRdb holds only in-frame clones, not every one. This sample yields 85,000 or so clones, of which 79% are seen a single time; more than 4.5% belongs to the top ten. The starting material was PBMCs, obtained after 12 months of ibrutinib treatment. Receptor source: a human donor with chronic lymphocytic leukemia.

The chain carries TRBV5-4 and TRBJ2-3, with D tentatively TRBD2 (6 bases). The V end lost 0 bases, the J end lost 3 bases, and 8 bases lay between the germline ends. Germline-derived CDR1 and CDR2 are SGHNT and YYREEE (reference sequence). The CDR3 extends over 14 amino acids. CDR3 nucleotide sequence: TGTGCCAGCAGCTTGGCGGGAGTGACAGATACGCAGTATTTT. Translating gives CASSLAGVTDTQYF.

The CDR3 region is CASSQGGGWGETQYF. The CDR3 DNA reads as TGCGCCAGCAGCCAAGGAGGGGGATGGGGAGAGACCCAGTACTTC. The rearrangement joins TRBV4-1 to TRBJ2-5; D may be TRBD1 (6 bases). V lost 1 base, J lost 4 bases, and 13 bases lay in between. The CDR3 covers 15 residues. Germline V gene lookup returns CDR1 MGHRA and CDR2 YSYEKL.

The chain links TRBV2 to TRBJ2-7; TRBD2 aligns across 14 bases. CDR3 size: 14 residues. J lost 8 bases, V lost 6 bases, and 6 bases had no gene match. The germline V gene has CDR1 SNHLY and CDR2 FYNNEI. CDR3 sequence: CASREGLAGVKQYF. The DNA for the CDR3 is TGTGCCAGCAGGGAGGGACTAGCGGGAGTCAAGCAGTACTTC. The full variable domain, in which reference TRBV2 and TRBJ2-7 provide the parts outside the CDR3, is EPEVTQTPSHQVTQMGQEVILRCVPISNHLYFYWYRQILGQKVEFLVSFYNNEISEKSEIFDDQFSVERPDGSNFTLKIRSTKLEDSAMYFCASREGLAGVKQYFGPGTRLTVT.

On this clone itself: The sample contains more than one DNA sequence encoding this CDR3. J is TRBJ2-2 and V is TRBV18; TRBD2 aligns across 7 bases. The CDR3 runs to 14 residues. Germline V gene lookup returns CDR1 KGHSH and CDR2 LQKENI. V lost 3 bases and J lost 2; bases outside the gene matches: 0. The CDR3 nucleotides read TGTGCCAGCTCACCGGGACTAAACACCGGGGAGCTGTTTTTT. Translating it yields CASSPGLNTGELFF. The full variable domain, with the rest looked up from reference TRBV18 and TRBJ2-2, is NAGVMQNPRHLVRRRGQEARLRCSPMKGHSHVYWYRQLPEEGLKFMVYLQKENIIDESGMPKERFSAEFPKEGPSILRIQQVVRGDSAAYFCASSPGLNTGELFFGEGSRLTVL.

V and J are TRBV18 and TRBJ1-4; TRBD1 is a possible D gene (5 bases). The CDR3 extends over 12 amino acids. Trimming left V 0 bases short and J 10 bases short, with 6 bases between. CDR1 and CDR2 from the germline V gene are KGHSH and LQKENI. CDR3 nucleotides: TGTGCCAGCTCACCACCGGGGGGAAAACTGTTTTTT. Protein: CASSPPGGKLFF.